This T cell receptor beta chain was sequenced for a study of cytomegalovirus exposure and HLA in healthy donors. With 60 Vbeta and 13 Jbeta primers, the PCR was carried out. Generated by immunoSEQ multiplex PCR, the TCRdb table keeps only in-frame clones and is missing some. In total, the table holds 50,000 to 75,000 clones. Among the donors, all were healthy bone marrow donors. The V gene lost 4 bases and the J gene lost 6 bases, with 20 bases spanning the gap. The CDR3 contains 15 residues. Germline-derived CDR1 and CDR2 are SGHRS and YFSETQ. The chain is built from TRBV5-1 and TRBJ2-7; tentatively, D is TRBD1 (6 bases). Sequenced sample: PBMCs. The receptor's source is a woman aged 18-35 years in good health and CMV-seronegative. This CDR3 is CASSTTQGDGFEQYF. The DNA of the CDR3 is TGCGCCAGCAGCACAACACAGGGTGATGGGTTCGAGCAGTACTTC.